One sample yielded the 9 T cell receptor beta chains listed below, sequenced in a study of T cell repertoires in cytomegalovirus infection. TCRdb reprocessed the reads via MiXCR and lists one record per CDR3 protein. The table includes 830,000 or so distinct CDR3 sequences, approximately 32% detected once. Their target antigens are unknown. Specimen: cultured CD8+ T cells from PBMCs, collected from culture after CMV antigen stimulation. The receptors were sampled from a human donor in good health (CMV status not recorded). Some clones in this sample may be carry-over from other donors' samples.

This clonotype was recorded a few times. The CDR3 DNA reads TGTGCCAGCAGTTTGGTTAGCGGGGCTGTGGAAGAGCAGTACTTC. Amino acid sequence: CASSLVSGAVEEQYF. J is TRBJ2-7 and V is TRBV12-3 or TRBV12-4; 8 bases fit TRBD2. This CDR3 is 15 amino acids long. Trimming took 3 bases from V and 7 from J; bases not matched to a gene: 11.

V gene TRBV7-9 combines with J gene TRBJ1-5; D gene ambiguous. Looked up from germline, CDR1 is SEHNR and CDR2 is FQNEAQ (reference sequence). CDR3 size: 15 residues. Trimming shortened V by 5 bases and J by 0 bases, and 11 bases separated the two germline ends. The CDR3 sequence is CASSQDIISNQPQHF. CDR3 bases: TGTGCCAGCAGCCAAGACATTATTAGCAATCAGCCCCAGCATTTT.

This chain uses TRBV6-2 or TRBV6-3 with TRBJ1-1; D is possibly TRBD1 (5 bases). Trimming took off 4 bases at V and 0 bases at J, with 18 bases between the two ends. The CDR3 extends over 17 amino acids. Germline loops: CDR1 MNHEY, CDR2 SVGEGT. The CDR3 spells CASSSSGQVVMNTEAFF. The CDR3 DNA follows: TGTGCCAGCAGTTCCTCCGGACAAGTAGTCATGAACACTGAAGCTTTCTTT.

This clonotype has just a few counts. This chain links TRBV7-2 with TRBJ2-5, with TRBD2 as a possible D gene (5 bases). Trimming stripped 4 bases from V and 5 bases from J, with 17 bases between. CDR1 is SGHTA, CDR2 FQGNSA, per germline. CDR3 size: 15 residues. The CDR3 DNA reads as TGTGCCAGCAGCTCCCGGGGAAGCAGTGGGGAGACCCAGTACTTC. It specifies CASSSRGSSGETQYF.

This clonotype was seen many times. This chain links TRBV7-6 with TRBJ2-2, with D unclear. Germline V lookup: CDR1 SGHVS, CDR2 FNYEAQ. The ends were cut back, 3 bases at V and 0 bases at J, with 11 bases in the middle. This CDR3 has 16 residues. The CDR3 DNA follows: TGTGCCAGCAGCTTTTTTGAGTCGGCGAACACCGGGGAGCTGTTTTTT. Its protein is CASSFFESANTGELFF.

This clonotype has only a few counts. Here the CDR3 DNA reads TGTGCCAGCAGAAACTCCGGGTGGGCCTCCCAAGAGACCCAGTACTTC. This codes for CASRNSGWASQETQYF. This chain connects TRBV7-9 to TRBJ2-5; no reliable D call. CDR1 and CDR2 from the germline V gene are SEHNR and FQNEAQ (reference sequence). Deletions cut 6 bases from V and 1 base from J, with 18 bases between. The length of the CDR3 is 16 residues. Looking up the rest from reference TRBV7-9 and TRBJ2-5 gives the full variable domain: DTGVSQNPRHKITKRGQNVTFRCDPISEHNRLYWYRQTLGQGPEFLTYFQNEAQLEKSRLLSDRFSAERPKGSFSTLEIQRTEQGDSAMYLCASRNSGWASQETQYFGPGTRLLVL.

This clonotype was observed a handful of times. The rearrangement uses TRBV7-9 and TRBJ1-2, with D possibly TRBD1 on 6 matching bases. Germline CDR1 is SEHNR and CDR2 is FQNEAQ (reference sequence). This CDR3 has 13 amino acids. V lost 0 bases to trimming and J lost 8 bases, with 10 bases between them. This chain's CDR3 is CASSLAQGRGYTF. The CDR3 nucleotides are TGTGCCAGCAGCTTAGCCCAGGGGAGAGGCTACACCTTC.

This clonotype was recorded at least ten times. The V call is TRBV4-1, the J call TRBJ1-2; tentative D call: TRBD1 (5 bases). Germline assignment: CDR1 MGHRA and CDR2 YSYEKL. The CDR3 sequence is 17 residues long. Trimming stripped 0 bases from V and 2 bases from J, with 16 bases between. DNA of the CDR3: TGCGCCAGCAGCCAAGAGTGGCAGGGAAACTTCAACTATGGCTACACCTTC. Translation gives CASSQEWQGNFNYGYTF.

The rearrangement links TRBV2 to TRBJ1-6; D is undetermined. Trimming took off 8 bases at V and 4 bases at J, with 12 bases between the two ends. CDR3 size: 14 residues. Germline CDR1 reads SNHLY; CDR2 reads FYNNEI. The CDR3 DNA follows: TGTGCCAGCTACGGCGACGGATATAATTCACCCCTCCACTTT. Its translation is CASYGDGYNSPLHF. Full variable domain (rest looked up from reference TRBV2 and TRBJ1-6): EPEVTQTPSHQVTQMGQEVILRCVPISNHLYFYWYRQILGQKVEFLVSFYNNEISEKSEIFDDQFSVERPDGSNFTLKIRSTKLEDSAMYFCASYGDGYNSPLHFGNGTRLTVT.